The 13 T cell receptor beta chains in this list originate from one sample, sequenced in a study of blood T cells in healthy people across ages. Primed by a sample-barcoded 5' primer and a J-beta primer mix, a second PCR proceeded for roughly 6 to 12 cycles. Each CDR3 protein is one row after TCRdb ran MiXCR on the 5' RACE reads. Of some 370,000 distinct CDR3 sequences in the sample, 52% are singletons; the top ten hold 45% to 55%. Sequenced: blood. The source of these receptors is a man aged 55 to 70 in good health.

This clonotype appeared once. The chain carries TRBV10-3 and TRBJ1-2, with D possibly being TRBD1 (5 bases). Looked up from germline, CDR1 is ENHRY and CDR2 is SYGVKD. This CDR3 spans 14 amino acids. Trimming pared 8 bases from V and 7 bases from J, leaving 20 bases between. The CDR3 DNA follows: TGTGCCATCCGCGGGAGGGGAGTTTCCAGTGGCTACACCTTC. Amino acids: CAIRGRGVSSGYTF.

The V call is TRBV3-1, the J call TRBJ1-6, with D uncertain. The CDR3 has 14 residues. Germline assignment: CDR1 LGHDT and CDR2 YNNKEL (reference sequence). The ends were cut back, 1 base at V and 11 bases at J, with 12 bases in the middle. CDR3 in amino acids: CASSQGPSHPPLHF. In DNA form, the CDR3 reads TGTGCCAGCAGCCAAGGGCCTTCTCATCCACCCCTCCACTTT.

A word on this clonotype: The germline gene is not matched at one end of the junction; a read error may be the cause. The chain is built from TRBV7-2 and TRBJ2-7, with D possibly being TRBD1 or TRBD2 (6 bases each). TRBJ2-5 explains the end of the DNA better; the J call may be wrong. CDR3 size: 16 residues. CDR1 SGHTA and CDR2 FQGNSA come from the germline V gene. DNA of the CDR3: TGTGCCGGCAGCTTCCCCCGAGGGGGGAATAGGGAGACCCAGTACTTC. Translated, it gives CAGSFPRGGNRETQYF.

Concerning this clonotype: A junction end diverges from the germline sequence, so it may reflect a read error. The CDR3 sequence is CAGSQEFGAGGEDTQYF. CDR3 DNA sequence: TGTGCCGGCAGCCAAGAGTTCGGAGCGGGAGGGGAAGATACGCAGTATTTT. The chain combines TRBV4-2 with TRBJ2-3; 10 nucleotides line up with TRBD2. From germline, CDR1 is LGHNA and CDR2 YNFKEQ. This CDR3 region has 17 residues.

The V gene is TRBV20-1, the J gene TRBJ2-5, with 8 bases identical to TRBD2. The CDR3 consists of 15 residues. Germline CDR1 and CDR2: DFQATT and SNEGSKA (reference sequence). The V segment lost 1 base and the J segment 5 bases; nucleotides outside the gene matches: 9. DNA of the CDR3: TGCAGTGCTAGAGGAAGGGCGGGGGGCTTGGAGACCCAGTACTTC. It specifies CSARGRAGGLETQYF.

The CDR3 here is CASSQKGKYNEQYF. CDR3 DNA sequence: TGTGCCAGCAGCCAGAAGGGGAAATACAATGAGCAGTACTTC. The gene calls are TRBV7-8 and TRBJ2-7; possibly TRBD1 for D (5 bases). Germline V gives CDR1 SGHVS, CDR2 FQNEAQ. The CDR3 runs 14 residues. Trimming shortened V by 5 bases and J by 7 bases, and 18 bases separated the two germline ends. Full variable domain (outside the CDR3, taken from reference TRBV7-8 and TRBJ2-7): GAGVSQSPRYKVAKRGQDVALRCDPISGHVSLFWYQQALGQGPEFLTYFQNEAQLDKSGLPSDRFFAERPEGSVSTLKIQRTQQEDSAVYLCASSQKGKYNEQYFGPGTRLTVT.

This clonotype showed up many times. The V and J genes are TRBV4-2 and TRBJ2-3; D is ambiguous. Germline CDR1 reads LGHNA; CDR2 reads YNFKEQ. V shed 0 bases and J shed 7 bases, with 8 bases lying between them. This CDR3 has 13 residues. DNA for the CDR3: TGTGCCAGCAGCCAAGATATGGTGAATACGCAGTATTTT. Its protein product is CASSQDMVNTQYF.

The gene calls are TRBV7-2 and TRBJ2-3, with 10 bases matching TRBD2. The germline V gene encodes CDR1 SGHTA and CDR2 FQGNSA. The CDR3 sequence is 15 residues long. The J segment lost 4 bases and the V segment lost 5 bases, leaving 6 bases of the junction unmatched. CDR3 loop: CASSPSGRSSDTQYF. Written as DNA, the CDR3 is TGTGCCAGCAGCCCTAGCGGGAGAAGTTCAGATACGCAGTATTTT.

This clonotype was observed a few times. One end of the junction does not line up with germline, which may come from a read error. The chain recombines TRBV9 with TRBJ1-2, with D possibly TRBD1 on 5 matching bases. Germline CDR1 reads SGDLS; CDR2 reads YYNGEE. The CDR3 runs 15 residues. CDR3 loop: CVSSSLGLPNYGYTF. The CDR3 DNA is TGTGTCAGCAGCTCCCTGGGACTTCCAAACTATGGCTACACCTTC.

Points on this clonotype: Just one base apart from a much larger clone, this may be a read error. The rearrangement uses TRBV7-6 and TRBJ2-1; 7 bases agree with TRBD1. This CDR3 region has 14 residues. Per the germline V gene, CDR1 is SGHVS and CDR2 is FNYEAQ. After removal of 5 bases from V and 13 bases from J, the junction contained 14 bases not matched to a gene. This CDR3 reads CASSPSGGRETQFF. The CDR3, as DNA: TGTGCCAGCAGCCCCTCAGGGGGAAGAGAGACCCAGTTCTTC.

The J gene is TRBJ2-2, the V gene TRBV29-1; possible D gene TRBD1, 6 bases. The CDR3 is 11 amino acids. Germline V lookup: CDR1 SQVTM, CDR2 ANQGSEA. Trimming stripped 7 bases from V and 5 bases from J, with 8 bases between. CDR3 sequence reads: CSAGQTGELFF. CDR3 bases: TGCAGCGCCGGACAGACCGGGGAGCTGTTTTTT.

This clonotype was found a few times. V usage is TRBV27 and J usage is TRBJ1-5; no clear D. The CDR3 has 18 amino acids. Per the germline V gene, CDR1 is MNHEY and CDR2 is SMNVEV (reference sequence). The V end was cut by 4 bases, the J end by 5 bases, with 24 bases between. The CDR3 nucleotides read TGTGCCAGCAGTTCATCCCTCCACGGGTCGGCGGACGATCAGCCCCAGCATTTT. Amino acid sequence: CASSSSLHGSADDQPQHF.

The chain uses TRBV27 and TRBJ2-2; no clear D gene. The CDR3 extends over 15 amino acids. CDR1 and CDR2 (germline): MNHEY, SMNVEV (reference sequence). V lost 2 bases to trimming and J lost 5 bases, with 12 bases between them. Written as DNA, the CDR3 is TGTGCCAGCAGTTTAAGTGGTCACGCTACCGGGGAGCTGTTTTTT. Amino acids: CASSLSGHATGELFF.